This T cell receptor beta chain is from a study of breast tumors, draining lymph nodes, adjacent tissues (dated by TCRdb to 2016 to 2017). In terms of the full investigation: TCR beta repertoires were compared across tumor, adjacent nontumor tissue and axillary lymph nodes obtained from breast cancer patients. In human breast cancer, the study set out to assess how tumor, surrounding tissue and draining lymph node repertoires relate to one another and whether T cells might be exchanged between them. Results the study describes overall, beyond this receptor: The similarity between tumor and nontumor tissue repertoires was significantly greater in luminal-like breast cancer than in basal-like breast cancer. Tumor T-cell repertoires showed less diversity than lymph node repertoires and more diversity than nontumor tissue repertoires, and tumor T-cell repertoires showed preferential V and J gene usage. A scenario in which most tumor T cells derive from the lymph node and then expand within tumor tissue was judged to be consistent with the data. The study presented the conclusion that tumor T cells originate in lymph nodes as consistent with a hypothesis, not as something directly demonstrated.

A word on this clonotype: No antigen is known for it. One base away there is no much larger clone; base qualities are not given.

Lymph node samples came from the axillary draining lymph nodes of breast cancer patients. TCRdb lists the instrument as Illumina HiSeq 2000. Multiplex PCR amplification was used to generate the TCR beta chain libraries. High-throughput sequencing was used to analyze the amplified TCR beta chain products. TCRdb's own reprocessing of the public reads used fastp at Q25 and MiXCR and kept productive beta chains. Every CDR3 protein is listed once, alongside the most common genes and DNA of its rows. The sample data list over 250,000 distinct CDR3 sequences, and about 30% of these were observed just once. The ten largest make up roughly 1.2% of the sample. Sequencing input: axillary lymph node tissue. The receptor was derived from a female donor with breast cancer. Some clones in this sample may be carry-over from other donors' samples.

The CDR3 protein sequence reads: CSVEAGQGNGDTQYF. The DNA is as follows: TGCAGCGTTGAAGCAGGGCAGGGGAATGGAGATACGCAGTATTTT. The chain employs TRBV29-1 and TRBJ2-3; TRBD1 is possibly the D segment (6 matching bases). Relative to germline, V is 1 base shorter and J is 5 bases shorter, with 16 bases between their ends. As encoded in the germline V gene, CDR1 is SQVTM while CDR2 is ANQGSEA. From cysteine to phenylalanine, the CDR3 is 15 amino acids long. Only the CDR3 DNA is retained, 45 bases long and in frame from the first base.